This T cell receptor beta chain was profiled in a study of blood T cell repertoires in COVID-19. Germline V gene data show CDR1 as KGHDR and CDR2 as SFDVKD. The CDR3 length is 13 residues. V gave up 6 bases and J gave up 1 base; unmatched junction bases: 1. Per the authors' pipeline: Nucleated cell counts were estimated from reference gene primer amplification. Assay used: immunoSEQ multiplex PCR; TCRdb lists only in-frame clones, some missing. D and trimming were read from the DNA, whereas the V and J calls and clone size are those reported in that table. The sample consists of about 480,000 clones, approximately 90% of them appearing once. The cohort comprised adults aged about 18 to 100 years residing in about two dozen US areas. Membership in each cohort depended on participant-reported clinical history.

Source material: PBMCs or T cells enriched from blood (not recorded which). This chain joins TRBV24-1 and TRBJ1-2; 7 bases agree with TRBD1. The source is a woman in her thirties or forties who had recovered from COVID-19. The CDR3 bases are TGTGCCACCAGTCCAGGGGGTAACTATGGCTACACCTTC. Residues: CATSPGGNYGYTF.